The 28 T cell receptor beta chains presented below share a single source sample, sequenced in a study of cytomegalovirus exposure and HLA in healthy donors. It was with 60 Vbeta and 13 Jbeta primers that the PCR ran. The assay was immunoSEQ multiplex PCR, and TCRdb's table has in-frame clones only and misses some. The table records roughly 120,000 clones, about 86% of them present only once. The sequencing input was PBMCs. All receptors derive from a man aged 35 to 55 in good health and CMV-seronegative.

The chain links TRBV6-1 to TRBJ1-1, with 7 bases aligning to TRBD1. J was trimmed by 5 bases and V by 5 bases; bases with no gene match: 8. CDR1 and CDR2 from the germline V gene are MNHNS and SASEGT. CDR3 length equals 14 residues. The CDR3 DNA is TGTGCCAGCAGTAAAGACAGGGCGATTACTGAAGCTTTCTTT. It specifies CASSKDRAITEAFF.

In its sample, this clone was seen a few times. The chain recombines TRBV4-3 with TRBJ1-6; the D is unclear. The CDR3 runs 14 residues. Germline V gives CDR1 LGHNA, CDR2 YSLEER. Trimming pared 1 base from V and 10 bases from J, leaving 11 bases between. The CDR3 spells CASSQGDPRSPLHF. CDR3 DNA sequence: TGCGCCAGCAGCCAAGGCGACCCGAGGTCACCCCTCCACTTT.

The CDR3 is CSGSTPTDTQYF. CDR3 in DNA: TGCAGCGGGTCGACTCCCACAGATACGCAGTATTTT. V usage is TRBV29-1 and J usage is TRBJ2-3; D remains unclear. CDR3 length: 12 amino acids. Trimming removed 7 bases at V and 2 bases at J, with 10 bases between. CDR1 and CDR2 from the germline V gene are SQVTM and ANQGSEA.

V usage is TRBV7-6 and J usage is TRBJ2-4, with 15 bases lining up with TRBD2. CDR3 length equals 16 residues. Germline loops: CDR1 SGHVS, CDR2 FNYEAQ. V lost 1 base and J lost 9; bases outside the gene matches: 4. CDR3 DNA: TGTGCCAGCAGCTTAGGGACTAGCGGGGGGGCTGGCATTCAGTACTTC. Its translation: CASSLGTSGGAGIQYF.

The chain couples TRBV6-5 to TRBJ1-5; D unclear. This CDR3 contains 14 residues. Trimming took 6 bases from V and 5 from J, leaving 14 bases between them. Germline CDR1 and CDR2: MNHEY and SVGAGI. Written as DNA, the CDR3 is TGTGCCAGCAGAGCCGGACTGACCTATCAGCCCCAGCATTTT. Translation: CASRAGLTYQPQHF.

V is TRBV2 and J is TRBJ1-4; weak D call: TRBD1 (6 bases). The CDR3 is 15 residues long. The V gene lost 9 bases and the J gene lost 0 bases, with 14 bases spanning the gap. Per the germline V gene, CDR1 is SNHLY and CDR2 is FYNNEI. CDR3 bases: TGTGCCAGAGGACAGACCAAGGCAACTAATGAAAAACTGTTTTTT. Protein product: CARGQTKATNEKLFF. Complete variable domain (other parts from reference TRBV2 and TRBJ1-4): EPEVTQTPSHQVTQMGQEVILRCVPISNHLYFYWYRQILGQKVEFLVSFYNNEISEKSEIFDDQFSVERPDGSNFTLKIRSTKLEDSAMYFCARGQTKATNEKLFFGSGTQLSVL.

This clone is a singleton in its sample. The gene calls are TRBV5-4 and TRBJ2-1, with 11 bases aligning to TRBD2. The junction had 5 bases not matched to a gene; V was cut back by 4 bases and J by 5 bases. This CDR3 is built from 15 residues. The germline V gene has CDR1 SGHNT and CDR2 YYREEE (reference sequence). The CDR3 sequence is CASSGSGGAHNEQFF. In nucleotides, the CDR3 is TGTGCCAGCAGCGGTAGCGGGGGGGCCCACAATGAGCAGTTCTTC.

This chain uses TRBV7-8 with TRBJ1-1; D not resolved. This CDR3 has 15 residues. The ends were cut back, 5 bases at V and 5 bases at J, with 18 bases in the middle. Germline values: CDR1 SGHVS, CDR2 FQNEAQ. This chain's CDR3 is CASSPLWGGRTEAFF. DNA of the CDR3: TGTGCCAGCAGCCCCCTCTGGGGAGGTAGGACTGAAGCTTTCTTT.

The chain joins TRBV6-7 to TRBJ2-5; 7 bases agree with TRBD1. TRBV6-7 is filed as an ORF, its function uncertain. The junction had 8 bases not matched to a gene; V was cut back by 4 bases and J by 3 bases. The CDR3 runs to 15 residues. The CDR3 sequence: CASSSRTTGEETQYF. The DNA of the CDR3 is TGTGCCAGCAGTTCACGGACAACAGGGGAAGAGACCCAGTACTTC.

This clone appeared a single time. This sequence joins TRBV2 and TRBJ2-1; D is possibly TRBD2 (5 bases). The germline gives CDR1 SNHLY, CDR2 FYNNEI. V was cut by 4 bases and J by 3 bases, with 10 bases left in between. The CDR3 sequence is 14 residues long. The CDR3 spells CASSAAGGYNEQFF. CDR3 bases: TGTGCCAGCAGTGCGGCGGGCGGCTACAATGAGCAGTTCTTC.

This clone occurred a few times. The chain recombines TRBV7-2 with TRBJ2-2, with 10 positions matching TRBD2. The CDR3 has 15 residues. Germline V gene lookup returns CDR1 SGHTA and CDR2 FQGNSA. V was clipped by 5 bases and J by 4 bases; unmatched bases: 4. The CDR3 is CASSPQRGGTGELFF. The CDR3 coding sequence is TGTGCCAGCAGCCCTCAGCGGGGGGGCACCGGGGAGCTGTTTTTT.

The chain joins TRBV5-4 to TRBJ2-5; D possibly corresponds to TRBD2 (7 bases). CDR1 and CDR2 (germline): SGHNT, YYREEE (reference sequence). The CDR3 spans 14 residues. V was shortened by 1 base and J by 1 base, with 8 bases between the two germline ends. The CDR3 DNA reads TGTGCCAGCAGCTTGAGGGGGGGCCAAGAGACCCAGTACTTC. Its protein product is CASSLRGGQETQYF.

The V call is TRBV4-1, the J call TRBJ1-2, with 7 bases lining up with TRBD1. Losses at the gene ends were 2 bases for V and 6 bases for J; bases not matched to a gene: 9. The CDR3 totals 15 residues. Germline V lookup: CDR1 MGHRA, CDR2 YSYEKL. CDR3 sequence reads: CASSQTGEKGDGYTF. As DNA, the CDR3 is TGCGCCAGCAGCCAAACAGGGGAGAAGGGGGATGGCTACACCTTC.

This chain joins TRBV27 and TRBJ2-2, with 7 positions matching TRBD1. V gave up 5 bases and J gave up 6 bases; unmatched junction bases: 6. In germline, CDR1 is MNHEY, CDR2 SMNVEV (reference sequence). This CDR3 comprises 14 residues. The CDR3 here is CASSRDRASGELFF. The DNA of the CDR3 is TGTGCCAGCAGTAGGGACAGAGCCTCCGGGGAGCTGTTTTTT.

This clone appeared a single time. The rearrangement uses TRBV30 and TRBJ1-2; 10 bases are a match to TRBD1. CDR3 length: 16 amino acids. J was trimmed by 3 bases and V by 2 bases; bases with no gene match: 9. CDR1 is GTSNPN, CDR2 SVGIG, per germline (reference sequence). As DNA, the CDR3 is TGTGCCTGGAGTATGACCCGGACAGGGGGACACTATGGCTACACCTTC. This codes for CAWSMTRTGGHYGYTF.

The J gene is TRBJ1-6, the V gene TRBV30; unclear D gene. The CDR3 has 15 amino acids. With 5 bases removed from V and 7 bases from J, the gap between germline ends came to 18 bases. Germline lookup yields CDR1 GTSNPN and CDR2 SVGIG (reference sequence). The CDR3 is CAWQPLGFGNSPLHF. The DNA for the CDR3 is TGTGCCTGGCAACCCCTCGGATTCGGGAATTCACCCCTCCACTTT. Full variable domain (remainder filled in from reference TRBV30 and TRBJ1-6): SQTIHQWPATLVQPVGSPLSLECTVEGTSNPNLYWYRQAAGRGLQLLFYSVGIGQISSEVPQNLSASRPQDRQFILSSKKLLLSDSGFYLCAWQPLGFGNSPLHFGNGTRLTVT.

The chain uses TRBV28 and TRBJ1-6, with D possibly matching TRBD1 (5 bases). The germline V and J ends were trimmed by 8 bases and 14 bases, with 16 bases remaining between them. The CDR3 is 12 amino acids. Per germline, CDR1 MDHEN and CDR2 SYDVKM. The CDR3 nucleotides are TGTGCCAGCCAAGAGGGACTTTCCACCCTCCACTTT. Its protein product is CASQEGLSTLHF.

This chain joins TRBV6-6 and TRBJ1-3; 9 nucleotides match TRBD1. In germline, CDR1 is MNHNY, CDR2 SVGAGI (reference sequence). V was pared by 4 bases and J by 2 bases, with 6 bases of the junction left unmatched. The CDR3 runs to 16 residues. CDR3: CASSSPGTGTGNTIYF. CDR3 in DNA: TGTGCCAGCAGTTCTCCCGGGACAGGGACTGGAAACACCATATATTTT.

The CDR3 DNA sequence: TGTGCCAGCAAAAGATCGGGTAACACTGAAGCTTTCTTT. Amino acid sequence: CASKRSGNTEAFF. This sequence joins TRBV6-5 and TRBJ1-1; D gene unclear. Trimming cost V 7 bases and J 2 bases, with 11 bases left between them. Germline lookup yields CDR1 MNHEY and CDR2 SVGAGI. The CDR3 totals 13 residues.

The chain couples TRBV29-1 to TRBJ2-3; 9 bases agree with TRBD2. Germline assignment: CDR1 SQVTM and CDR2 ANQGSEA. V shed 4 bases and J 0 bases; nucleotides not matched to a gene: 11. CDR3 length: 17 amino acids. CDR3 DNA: TGCAGCGTTGTTGGTCTAGCGGGGTCCGTAAGCACAGATACGCAGTATTTT. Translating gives CSVVGLAGSVSTDTQYF.

The CDR3 DNA is TGTGCCAGCAGTTTGAGGTCCGACAGGTCAGATACGCAGTATTTT. This translates into CASSLRSDRSDTQYF. The rearrangement joins TRBV27 to TRBJ2-3; perhaps TRBD1 as D (6 bases). The CDR3 contains 15 residues. The germline V gene encodes CDR1 MNHEY and CDR2 SMNVEV (reference sequence). Between the trimmed V and J ends, which lost 3 bases and 4 bases, there was a span of 14 bases.

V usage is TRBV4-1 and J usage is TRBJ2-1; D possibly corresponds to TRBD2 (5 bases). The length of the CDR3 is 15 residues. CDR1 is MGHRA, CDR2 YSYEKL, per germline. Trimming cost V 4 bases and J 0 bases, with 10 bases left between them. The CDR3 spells CASSLQGSSYNEQFF. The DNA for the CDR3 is TGCGCCAGCAGCCTTCAAGGGAGCTCCTACAATGAGCAGTTCTTC.

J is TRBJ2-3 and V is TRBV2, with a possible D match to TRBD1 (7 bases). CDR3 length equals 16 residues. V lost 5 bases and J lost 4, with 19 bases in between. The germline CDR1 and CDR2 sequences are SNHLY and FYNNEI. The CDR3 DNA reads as TGTGCCAGCAGTTTAAGTGGCAGGGGGGCCCCAGATACGCAGTATTTT. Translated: CASSLSGRGAPDTQYF.

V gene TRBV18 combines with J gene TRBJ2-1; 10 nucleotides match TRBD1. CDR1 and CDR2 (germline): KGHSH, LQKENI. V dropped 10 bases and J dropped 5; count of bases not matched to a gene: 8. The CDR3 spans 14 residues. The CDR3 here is CATLRDRGDNEQFF. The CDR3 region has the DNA TGTGCCACGCTCCGGGACAGGGGTGACAATGAGCAGTTCTTC.

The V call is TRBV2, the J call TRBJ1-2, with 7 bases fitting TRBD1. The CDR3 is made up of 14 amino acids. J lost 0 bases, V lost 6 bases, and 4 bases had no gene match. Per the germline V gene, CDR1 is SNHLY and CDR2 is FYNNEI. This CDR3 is CASRDRTANYGYTF. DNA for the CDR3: TGTGCCAGCAGGGACAGGACTGCTAACTATGGCTACACCTTC.

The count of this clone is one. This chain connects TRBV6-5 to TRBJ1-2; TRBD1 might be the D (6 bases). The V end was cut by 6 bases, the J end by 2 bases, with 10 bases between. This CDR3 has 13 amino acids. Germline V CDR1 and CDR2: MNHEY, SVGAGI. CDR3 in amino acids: CASSGGANYGYTF. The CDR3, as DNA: TGTGCCAGCAGCGGGGGGGCAAACTATGGCTACACCTTC.

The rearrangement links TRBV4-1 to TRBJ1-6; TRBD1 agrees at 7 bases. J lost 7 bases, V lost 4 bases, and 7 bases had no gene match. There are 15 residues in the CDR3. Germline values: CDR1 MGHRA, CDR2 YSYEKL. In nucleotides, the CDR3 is TGCGCCAGCAGCCCGCCGGGACAGCCCAATTCACCCCTCCACTTT. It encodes CASSPPGQPNSPLHF.

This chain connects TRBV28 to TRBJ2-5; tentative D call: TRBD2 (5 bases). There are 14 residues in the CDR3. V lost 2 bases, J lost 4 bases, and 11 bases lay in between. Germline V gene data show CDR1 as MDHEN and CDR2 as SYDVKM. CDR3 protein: CASSLPEVRETQYF. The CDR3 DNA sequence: TGTGCCAGCAGTTTACCGGAGGTTCGAGAGACCCAGTACTTC.